The 18 T cell receptor beta chains below were found in one sample sequenced in a study of post-analysis software for immune sequencing data. Study findings and constraints: In patients, about 5 TRBV segments were more frequent than in controls, with TRBV5-6, TRBV5-1 and TRBV20-1 among them.

Their antigens are not known. Carried by the TCR beta cDNA libraries were unique molecular identifiers. One entry per CDR3 protein, called by TCRdb with MiXCR from the PCR reads. Altogether over 700,000 distinct CDR3 sequences are present, roughly 29% being singletons, with the ten largest covering 0.5% to 0.6%. Sequencing input: blood. Receptor source: a girl aged 5 to 17 with multiple sclerosis.

This clonotype was detected only a few times. The rearrangement uses TRBV7-6 and TRBJ2-1; the D is unclear. From germline, CDR1 is SGHVS and CDR2 FNYEAQ. This CDR3 is 15 amino acids long. The V end lost 5 bases, the J end lost 4 bases, and 15 bases lay between the germline ends. The CDR3 DNA reads TGTGCCAGCAGCCCGACCGAAGGACGGTACAATGAGCAGTTCTTC. Its protein is CASSPTEGRYNEQFF.

The J gene is TRBJ2-5, the V gene TRBV7-2; D is perhaps TRBD1 or TRBD2 (5 bases each). Germline CDR1 SGHTA, CDR2 FQGNSA. The CDR3 sequence is 14 residues long. V lost 7 bases, J lost 5 bases, and 17 bases lay in between. The CDR3 region is CASIEGPLRETQYF. CDR3 bases: TGTGCCAGCATAGAGGGACCCCTGAGGGAGACCCAGTACTTC.

In its sample, this clonotype was seen a few times. This rearrangement joins TRBV10-3 to TRBJ1-6; no clear D. CDR1 is ENHRY and CDR2 is SYGVKD in the germline V gene. V was cut by 0 bases and J by 8 bases, with 17 bases left in between. The CDR3 runs 17 residues. Here the CDR3 reads CAISESILREKDSPLHF. The CDR3 region has the DNA TGTGCCATCAGTGAGTCGATCTTGAGGGAAAAGGATTCACCCCTCCACTTT.

This clonotype was recorded once. This rearrangement joins TRBV5-5 to TRBJ2-2, with D hard to call. CDR1 and CDR2 from the germline V gene are SGHKS and YYEKEE (reference sequence). V was trimmed by 4 bases and J by 3 bases, leaving 10 bases between them. The length of the CDR3 is 14 residues. The CDR3 here is CASSIRIDTGELFF. In nucleotides, the CDR3 is TGTGCCAGCAGCATACGGATAGACACCGGGGAGCTGTTTTTT.

The chain uses TRBV28 and TRBJ2-5, with 7 bases aligning to TRBD2. V dropped 7 bases and J dropped 1; count of bases not matched to a gene: 9. This CDR3 spans 15 amino acids. The germline V gene has CDR1 MDHEN and CDR2 SYDVKM. For the CDR3, the DNA is TGTGCCAGCATCGAATCACCGGGGGGCCAAGAGACCCAGTACTTC. It yields the protein CASIESPGGQETQYF.

This clonotype appeared a few times. The chain combines TRBV11-2 with TRBJ2-2; TRBD1 aligns across 11 bases. The ends lost 8 bases at V and 5 bases at J; junction bases unmatched: 13. This CDR3 region has 17 residues. Germline values: CDR1 SGHAT, CDR2 FQNNGV. This CDR3 is CASLSPIRDRGTGELFF. Here the CDR3 DNA reads TGTGCCAGCTTGAGCCCTATCCGGGACAGGGGGACCGGGGAGCTGTTTTTT.

This clonotype was detected a few times. The chain combines TRBV11-2 with TRBJ1-2; D is unresolved. The CDR3 contains 13 residues. Germline lookup yields CDR1 SGHAT and CDR2 FQNNGV. V was pared by 1 base and J by 4 bases, with 7 bases between. The chain's CDR3 is CASSLAVRYGYTF. CDR3 DNA: TGTGCCAGCAGCTTAGCGGTACGCTATGGCTACACCTTC.

This clonotype showed up just a few times. J is TRBJ2-3 and V is TRBV20-1, with 11 bases matching TRBD2. CDR1 and CDR2 (germline): DFQATT, SNEGSKA (reference sequence). The trim removed 7 bases at V and 2 bases at J, leaving 5 bases unmatched. CDR3 length equals 14 residues. The DNA for the CDR3 is TGCAGTGGACTAGCGGGACAGATCACAGATACGCAGTATTTT. Its protein product is CSGLAGQITDTQYF.

The CDR3 region has the DNA TGCGCCAGCAGCTCCCTCTCCTCCGGGACCGCAGATACGCAGTATTTT. Protein: CASSSLSSGTADTQYF. The genes are TRBV5-1 and TRBJ2-3; D tentatively reads TRBD1 or TRBD2 (5 bases each). This CDR3 region has 16 residues. Looked up from germline, CDR1 is SGHRS and CDR2 is YFSETQ. V was trimmed by 3 bases and J by 4 bases, leaving 18 bases between them.

This clonotype was seen only a few times. The chain uses TRBV12-3 or TRBV12-4 and TRBJ2-4, with TRBD2 as a possible D gene (7 bases). There are 17 residues in the CDR3. The V end was cut by 8 bases, the J end by 0 bases, with 20 bases between. For the CDR3, the DNA is TGTGCCAGCGGAGGGGGGGAGGGGTTAATAGCCAAAAACATTCAGTACTTC. As protein: CASGGGEGLIAKNIQYF.

The CDR3 region is CASSQDRSPDTQYF. DNA for the CDR3: TGCGCCAGCAGCCAGGACAGATCGCCAGATACGCAGTATTTT. The gene calls are TRBV5-1 and TRBJ2-3, with D possibly TRBD1 on 6 matching bases. The ends were cut back, 4 bases at V and 4 bases at J, with 13 bases in the middle. The germline CDR1 and CDR2 sequences are SGHRS and YFSETQ. The CDR3 length is 14 residues.

This clonotype was observed a few times. This rearrangement joins TRBV29-1 to TRBJ1-1; D is ambiguous. The length of the CDR3 is 11 residues. Trimming took 7 bases from V and 1 from J, leaving 7 bases between them. Germline V gene data show CDR1 as SQVTM and CDR2 as ANQGSEA. CDR3 residues: CSAKTNTEAFF. DNA of the CDR3: TGCAGCGCCAAGACGAACACTGAAGCTTTCTTT.

CDR3 DNA: TGTACCAGCCACATGGGGCTAGCGAAAGCCGATGAGCAGTTCTTC. It yields the protein CTSHMGLAKADEQFF. The chain has TRBV7-2 and TRBJ2-1, with D maybe TRBD2 (6 bases). Germline V gene lookup returns CDR1 SGHTA and CDR2 FQGNSA. V lost 8 bases and J 8 bases, leaving 22 bases between the germline ends. The CDR3 sequence is 15 residues long. Based on the CDR3 plus reference TRBV7-2 and TRBJ2-1, the full variable domain is GAGVSQSPSNKVTEKGKDVELRCDPISGHTALYWYRQSLGQGLEFLIYFQGNSAPDKSGLPSDRFSAERTGGSVSTLTIQRTQQEDSAVYLCTSHMGLAKADEQFFGPGTRLTVL.

This clonotype was observed a handful of times. The rearrangement uses TRBV5-1 and TRBJ2-5; the match to TRBD1 covers 7 bases. Trimming removed 4 bases from V and 4 bases from J; junction bases left unmatched: 7. Germline CDR1 reads SGHRS; CDR2 reads YFSETQ. The CDR3 loop spans 14 amino acids. As DNA, the CDR3 is TGCGCCAGCAGCGCGACAGGGTACGGAGAGACCCAGTACTTC. Amino acid sequence: CASSATGYGETQYF.

This clonotype has just a few counts. The chain has TRBV29-1 and TRBJ1-1; 7 nucleotides align to TRBD1. J was trimmed by 1 base and V by 7 bases; bases with no gene match: 12. The germline CDR1 and CDR2 sequences are SQVTM and ANQGSEA. There are 15 residues in the CDR3. The CDR3 coding sequence is TGCAGCGCCGCTCCCCCGACAGGGACGAACACTGAAGCTTTCTTT. This sequence encodes CSAAPPTGTNTEAFF.

Only a few counts were recorded for this clonotype. The chain uses TRBV4-3 and TRBJ2-3; the match to TRBD2 covers 7 bases. With 3 bases clipped from V and 4 bases from J, the junction kept 4 bases outside the gene matches. Germline assignment: CDR1 LGHNA and CDR2 YSLEER. This CDR3 is 14 amino acids long. The CDR3 here is CASSQGRDADTQYF. As DNA, the CDR3 is TGCGCCAGCAGCCAGGGGAGGGATGCAGATACGCAGTATTTT.

The J gene is TRBJ2-3, the V gene TRBV11-2, with 12 positions matching TRBD2. CDR1 is SGHAT and CDR2 is FQNNGV in the germline V gene. The CDR3 is 16 amino acids. The V and J ends lost 5 bases and 0 bases, in that order; junction bases with no gene match: 3. CDR3: CASSVGTSGSTDTQYF. CDR3 in DNA: TGTGCCAGCAGCGTGGGGACTAGCGGGAGCACAGATACGCAGTATTTT. The entire variable domain, with the rest obtained from reference TRBV11-2 and TRBJ2-3, is as follows: EAGVAQSPRYKIIEKRQSVAFWCNPISGHATLYWYQQILGQGPKLLIQFQNNGVVDDSQLPKDRFSAERLKGVDSTLKIQPAKLEDSAVYLCASSVGTSGSTDTQYFGPGTRLTVL.

The chain is built from TRBV7-9 and TRBJ2-3, with D perhaps matching TRBD1 (6 bases). CDR3 length equals 15 residues. Deletions cut 7 bases from V and 2 bases from J, with 16 bases between. The germline V gene encodes CDR1 SEHNR and CDR2 FQNEAQ (reference sequence). CDR3 nucleotide sequence: TGTGCCAGCAACTTGGATGGACAGAACACAGATACGCAGTATTTT. This codes for CASNLDGQNTDTQYF.